This T cell receptor (beta chain) appears in the sequencing data of a study of cytomegalovirus exposure and HLA in healthy donors. In the PCR, 60 Vbeta and 13 Jbeta primers were used. The method was immunoSEQ multiplex PCR; TCRdb's version includes in-frame clones alone and lacks a portion of them. The table has fewer than 150,000 clones, 70% to 75% seen once. In this sample, this clone turned up a few times. Missing from this donor's record is the CMV serostatus. The CDR3 is 13 amino acids. The germline V and J ends were trimmed by 2 bases and 8 bases, with 10 bases remaining between them. The germline CDR1 and CDR2 sequences are SGHAT and FQNNGV.

This chain joins TRBV11-2 and TRBJ1-3, with D unresolved. The clonotype originates from a human donor in good health. The material sequenced was PBMCs. The CDR3 spells CASSLISTDTIYF. The CDR3 DNA sequence: TGTGCCAGCAGCTTAATAAGTACAGACACCATATATTTT.